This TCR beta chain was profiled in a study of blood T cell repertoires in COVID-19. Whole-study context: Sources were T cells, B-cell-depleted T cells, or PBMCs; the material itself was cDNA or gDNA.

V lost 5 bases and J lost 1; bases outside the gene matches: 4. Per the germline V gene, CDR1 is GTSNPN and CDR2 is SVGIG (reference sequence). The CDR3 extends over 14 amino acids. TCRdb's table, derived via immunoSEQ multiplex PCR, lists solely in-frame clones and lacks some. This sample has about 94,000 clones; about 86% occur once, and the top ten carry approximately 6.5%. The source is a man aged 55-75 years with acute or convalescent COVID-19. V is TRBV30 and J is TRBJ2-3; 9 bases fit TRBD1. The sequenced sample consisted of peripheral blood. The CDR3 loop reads CAWCRTGGTDTQYF. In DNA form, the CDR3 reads TGTGCCTGGTGCCGGACAGGGGGCACAGATACGCAGTATTTT.